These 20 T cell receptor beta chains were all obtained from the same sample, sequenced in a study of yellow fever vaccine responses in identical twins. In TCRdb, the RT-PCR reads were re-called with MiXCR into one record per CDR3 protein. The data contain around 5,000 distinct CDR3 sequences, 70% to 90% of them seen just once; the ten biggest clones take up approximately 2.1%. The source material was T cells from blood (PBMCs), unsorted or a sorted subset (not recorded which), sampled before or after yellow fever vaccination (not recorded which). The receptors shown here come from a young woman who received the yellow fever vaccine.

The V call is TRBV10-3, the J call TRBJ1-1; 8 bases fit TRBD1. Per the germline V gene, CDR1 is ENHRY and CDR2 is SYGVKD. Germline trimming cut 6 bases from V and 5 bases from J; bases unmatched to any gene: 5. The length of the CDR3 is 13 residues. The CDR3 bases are TGTGCCATCAGCGGGACAGGTGTAACTGAAGCTTTCTTT. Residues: CAISGTGVTEAFF.

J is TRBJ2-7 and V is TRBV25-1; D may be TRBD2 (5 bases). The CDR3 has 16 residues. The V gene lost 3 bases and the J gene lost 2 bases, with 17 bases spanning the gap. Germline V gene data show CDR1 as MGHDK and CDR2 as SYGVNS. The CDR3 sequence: CASSDQQGRPTYEQYF. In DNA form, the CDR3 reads TGTGCCAGCAGTGACCAACAAGGGAGACCCACCTACGAGCAGTACTTC.

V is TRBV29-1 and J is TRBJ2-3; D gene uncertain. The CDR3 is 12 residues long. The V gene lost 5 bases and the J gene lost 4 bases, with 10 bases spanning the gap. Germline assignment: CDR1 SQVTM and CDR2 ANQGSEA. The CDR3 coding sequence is TGCAGCGTTCTGGTATCGTCAGATACGCAGTATTTT. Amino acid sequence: CSVLVSSDTQYF.

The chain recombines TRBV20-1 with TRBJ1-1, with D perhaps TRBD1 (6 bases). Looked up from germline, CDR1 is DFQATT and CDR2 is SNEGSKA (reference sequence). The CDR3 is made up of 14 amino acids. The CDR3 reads CSVRRDRTYTEAFF. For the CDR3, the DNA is TGCAGCGTCCGGAGAGACAGGACATACACTGAAGCTTTCTTT.

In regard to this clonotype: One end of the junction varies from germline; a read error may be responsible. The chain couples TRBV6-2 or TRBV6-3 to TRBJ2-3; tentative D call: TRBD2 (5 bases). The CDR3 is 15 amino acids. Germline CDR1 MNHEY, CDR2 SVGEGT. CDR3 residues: CASMNERSSTDTQYF. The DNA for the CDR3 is TGTGCCAGCATGAACGAGCGGAGTAGCACTGATACGCAGTATTTT.

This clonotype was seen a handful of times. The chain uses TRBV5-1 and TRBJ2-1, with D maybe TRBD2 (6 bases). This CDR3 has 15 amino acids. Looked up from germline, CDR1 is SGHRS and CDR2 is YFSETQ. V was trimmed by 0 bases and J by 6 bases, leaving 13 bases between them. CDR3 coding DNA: TGCGCCAGCAGCTTGGAAGAGGGTAGCGGCAATGAGCAGTTCTTC. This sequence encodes CASSLEEGSGNEQFF.

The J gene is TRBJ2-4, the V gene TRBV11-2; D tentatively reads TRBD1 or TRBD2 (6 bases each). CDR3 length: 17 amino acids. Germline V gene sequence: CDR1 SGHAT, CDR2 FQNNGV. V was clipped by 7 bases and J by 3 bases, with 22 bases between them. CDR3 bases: TGTGCCAGCAATAGCGGAGGGGGACCTGGGGGCAAAAACATTCAGTACTTC. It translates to CASNSGGGPGGKNIQYF.

For the CDR3, the DNA is TGTGCCAGCAGCCCTCCTCGTAGCTCCTACAATGAGCAGTTCTTC. Translating it yields CASSPPRSSYNEQFF. The chain is built from TRBV5-8 and TRBJ2-1; D gene uncertain. The CDR3 sequence is 15 residues long. The V gene lost 4 bases and the J gene lost 0 bases, with 11 bases spanning the gap. Germline lookup yields CDR1 SGHTS and CDR2 YDEGEE.

CDR3 sequence (DNA): TGTGCCAGCAGACGAATCGGACTAGCGGACCAAGAGACCCAGTACTTC. Its translation: CASRRIGLADQETQYF. The chain recombines TRBV6-1 with TRBJ2-5; the match to TRBD2 covers 10 bases. J was trimmed by 0 bases and V by 6 bases; bases with no gene match: 7. The germline gives CDR1 MNHNS, CDR2 SASEGT. The CDR3 spans 16 residues.

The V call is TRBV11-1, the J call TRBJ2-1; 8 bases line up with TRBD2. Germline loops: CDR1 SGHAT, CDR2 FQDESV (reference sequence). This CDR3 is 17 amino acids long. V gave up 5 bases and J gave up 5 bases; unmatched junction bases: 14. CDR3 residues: CASSPPIGGAVDNEQFF. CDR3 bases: TGTGCCAGCAGCCCACCTATCGGGGGGGCCGTGGACAATGAGCAGTTCTTC.

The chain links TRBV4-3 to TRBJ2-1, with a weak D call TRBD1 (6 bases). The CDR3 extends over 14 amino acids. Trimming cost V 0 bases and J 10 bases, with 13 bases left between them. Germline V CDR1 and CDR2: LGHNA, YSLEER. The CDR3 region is CASSQEGAGEEQFF. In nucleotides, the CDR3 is TGCGCCAGCAGCCAAGAAGGGGCAGGGGAGGAGCAGTTCTTC.

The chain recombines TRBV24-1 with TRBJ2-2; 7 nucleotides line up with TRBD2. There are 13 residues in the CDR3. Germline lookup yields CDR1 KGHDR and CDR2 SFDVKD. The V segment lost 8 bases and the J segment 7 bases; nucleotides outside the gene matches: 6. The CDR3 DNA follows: TGTGCCACCAAAGGAAAGCGGGGCGGGGAGCTGTTTTTT. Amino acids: CATKGKRGGELFF.

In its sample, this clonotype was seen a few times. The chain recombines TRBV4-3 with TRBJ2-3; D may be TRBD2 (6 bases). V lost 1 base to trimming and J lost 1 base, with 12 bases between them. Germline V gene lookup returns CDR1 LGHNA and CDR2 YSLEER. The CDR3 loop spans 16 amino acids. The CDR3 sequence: CASSQALGGGTDTQYF. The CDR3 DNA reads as TGCGCCAGCAGCCAAGCGTTGGGGGGAGGCACAGATACGCAGTATTTT.

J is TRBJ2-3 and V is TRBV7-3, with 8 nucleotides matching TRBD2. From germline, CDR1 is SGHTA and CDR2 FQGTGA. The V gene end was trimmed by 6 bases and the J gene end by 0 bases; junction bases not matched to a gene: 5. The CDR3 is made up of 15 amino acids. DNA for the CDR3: TGTGCCAGCAGGATACTAGCGGCGAGCACAGATACGCAGTATTTT. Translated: CASRILAASTDTQYF. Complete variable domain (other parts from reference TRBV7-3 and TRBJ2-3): GAGVSQTPSNKVTEKGKYVELRCDPISGHTALYWYRQSLGQGPEFLIYFQGTGAADDSGLPNDRFFAVRPEGSVSTLKIQRTERGDSAVYLCASRILAASTDTQYFGPGTRLTVL.

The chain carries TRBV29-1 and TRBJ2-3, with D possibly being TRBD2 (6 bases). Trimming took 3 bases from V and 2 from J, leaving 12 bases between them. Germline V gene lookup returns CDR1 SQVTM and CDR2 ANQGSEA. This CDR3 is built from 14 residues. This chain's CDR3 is CSVDRDSNTDTQYF. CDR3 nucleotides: TGCAGCGTTGACCGGGACTCGAACACAGATACGCAGTATTTT.

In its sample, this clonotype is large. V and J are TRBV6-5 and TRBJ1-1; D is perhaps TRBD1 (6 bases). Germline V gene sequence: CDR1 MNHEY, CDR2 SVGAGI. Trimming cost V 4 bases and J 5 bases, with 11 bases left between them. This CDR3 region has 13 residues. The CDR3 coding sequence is TGTGCCAGCAGTTGGGGAAGGGGGACTGAAGCTTTCTTT. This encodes CASSWGRGTEAFF.

CDR3 sequence reads: CSALAGGSGFF. The CDR3 DNA follows: TGCAGTGCTTTAGCGGGAGGAAGCGGGTTTTTT. This rearrangement joins TRBV20-1 to TRBJ2-2; TRBD2 matches 10 bases. Per the germline V gene, CDR1 is DFQATT and CDR2 is SNEGSKA (reference sequence). With 5 bases clipped from V and 16 bases from J, the junction kept 7 bases outside the gene matches. This CDR3 spans 11 amino acids.

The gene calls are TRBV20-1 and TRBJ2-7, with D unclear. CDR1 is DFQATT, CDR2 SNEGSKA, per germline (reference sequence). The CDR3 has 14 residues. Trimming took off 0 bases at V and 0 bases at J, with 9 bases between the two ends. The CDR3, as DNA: TGCAGTGCTAGAGATGGCGCCAGCTCCTACGAGCAGTACTTC. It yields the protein CSARDGASSYEQYF.

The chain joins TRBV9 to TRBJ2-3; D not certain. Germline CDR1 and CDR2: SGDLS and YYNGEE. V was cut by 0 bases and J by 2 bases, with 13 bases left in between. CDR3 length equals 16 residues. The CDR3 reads CASSVEAPPHTDTQYF. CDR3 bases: TGTGCCAGCAGCGTAGAAGCGCCCCCGCACACAGATACGCAGTATTTT.

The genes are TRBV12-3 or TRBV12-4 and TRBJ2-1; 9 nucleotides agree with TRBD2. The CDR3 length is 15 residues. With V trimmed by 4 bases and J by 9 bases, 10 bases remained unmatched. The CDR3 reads CASSSSAGGFGEQFF. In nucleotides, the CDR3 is TGTGCCAGCAGTTCGTCAGCGGGAGGTTTTGGTGAGCAGTTCTTC.